The present entry profiles one TCR beta chain with its context. Its target is not known. Between the trimmed V and J ends, which lost 3 bases and 0 bases, there was a span of 8 bases. Per the germline V gene, CDR1 is SEHNR and CDR2 is FQNEAQ (reference sequence). The CDR3 runs to 14 residues. Sequencing used immunoSEQ multiplex PCR; TCRdb keeps in-frame clones, though not all of them. This sample carries 90,000 to 150,000 clones, approximately 86% of them seen once, and the ten largest clones take under 3%. The data stem from a study of T cell responses to AZD1222 COVID-19 vaccine. Study-level points and caveats: Two AZD1222 doses significantly raised spike-specific TCR breadth and depth over controls. A reported finding is that nearly half of spike-specific TCRs target unmutated variant regions.

V gene TRBV7-9 combines with J gene TRBJ1-1; D perhaps matches TRBD1 (6 bases). The specimen comprised peripheral blood, sampled 28 days after the second AZD1222 dose. This TCR was recovered from an adult who received the AZD1222 COVID-19 vaccine. CDR3 loop: CASSLDSMNTEAFF. The CDR3 DNA reads TGTGCCAGCAGCTTGGACAGTATGAACACTGAAGCTTTCTTT.